Shown below are 32 T cell receptor beta chains from a single sample sequenced in a study of blood T cells in healthy people across ages. Primers used in a second PCR of about 7 to 12 cycles were a sample-barcoded 5' primer and a J-beta primer mix. TCRdb passed the 5' RACE reads through MiXCR, listing each CDR3 protein once. This sample has approximately 680,000 distinct CDR3 sequences, with 32% found just once. The specimen sequenced was blood. These receptors all stem from a woman of 80 years or more in good health.

There are many counts of this clonotype. A much larger clone differs from this one at a single base, so this may be a read error. This chain uses TRBV2 with TRBJ2-1, with 10 bases matching TRBD1. The CDR3 is made up of 13 amino acids. The germline V gene encodes CDR1 SNHLY and CDR2 FYNNEI. V was pared by 6 bases and J by 6 bases, with 2 bases of the junction left unmatched. CDR3 in amino acids: CASRGTGVNEQFF. In DNA, the CDR3 is TGTGCCAGCAGGGGGACAGGGGTCAATGAGCAGTTCTTC. Using reference TRBV2 and TRBJ2-1 for the parts outside the CDR3, the full variable domain is EPEVTQTPSHQVTQMGQEVILRCVPISNHLYFYWYRQILGQKVEFLVSFYNNEISEKSEIFDDQFSVERPDGSNFTLKIRSTKLEDSAMYFCASRGTGVNEQFFGPGTRLTVL.

This clonotype was detected only a few times. V is TRBV30 and J is TRBJ1-5, with no clear D. Germline CDR1 reads GTSNPN; CDR2 reads SVGIG (reference sequence). V gave up 0 bases and J gave up 5 bases, with 8 bases separating them. CDR3 length: 13 residues. As DNA, the CDR3 is TGTGCCTGGAGTGTATCCTCGGATCAGCCCCAGCATTTT. This codes for CAWSVSSDQPQHF.

This clonotype showed up many times. The rearrangement uses TRBV20-1 and TRBJ2-6; D uncertain. Trimming removed 0 bases from V and 3 bases from J, with 6 bases in between. The CDR3 is made up of 14 amino acids. Germline CDR1 DFQATT, CDR2 SNEGSKA (reference sequence). DNA of the CDR3: TGCAGTGCTAGAGATCGGATTGGGGCCAACGTCCTGACTTTC. Translating gives CSARDRIGANVLTF.

The table lists this clonotype with many counts. The chain uses TRBV5-1 and TRBJ2-1; 12 bases line up with TRBD2. V dropped 0 bases and J dropped 7; count of bases not matched to a gene: 8. Germline V gene sequence: CDR1 SGHRS, CDR2 YFSETQ. This CDR3 contains 17 residues. The CDR3 DNA sequence: TGCGCCAGCAGCTTGGCAGCTAGCGGGGGGGCCGGGAATGAGCAGTTCTTC. It translates to CASSLAASGGAGNEQFF.

This clonotype was observed many times. The V gene is TRBV6-6, the J gene TRBJ2-5; D is unresolved. This CDR3 contains 16 residues. Between the trimmed V and J ends, which lost 6 bases and 1 base, there was a span of 18 bases. Looked up from germline, CDR1 is MNHNY and CDR2 is SVGAGI (reference sequence). CDR3 loop: CASSLWAESSQETQYF. For the CDR3, the DNA is TGTGCCAGCAGCCTATGGGCGGAATCCTCCCAAGAGACCCAGTACTTC.

This clonotype was seen repeatedly, ten times or more. The V and J genes are TRBV20-1 and TRBJ1-6; D perhaps matches TRBD1 (5 bases). The V and J ends lost 6 bases and 5 bases respectively, with 20 bases between them. Germline V gene data show CDR1 as DFQATT and CDR2 as SNEGSKA (reference sequence). The CDR3 length is 16 residues. CDR3 region: CSASPGGDTNNSPLHF. DNA for the CDR3: TGCAGTGCCTCCCCGGGGGGAGATACTAATAATTCACCCCTCCACTTT.

A remark on this clonotype: A much larger clone lies one base from this, so it may be a read error. The J gene is TRBJ1-1, the V gene TRBV7-6; the D gene is possibly TRBD1 (6 bases). Germline CDR1 is SGHVS and CDR2 is FNYEAQ. The CDR3 is 15 amino acids. V was clipped by 5 bases and J by 7 bases, with 20 bases between them. CDR3 DNA sequence: TGTGCCAGCAGCCAACCAACAGGGAACAGGATTGAAGCTTTCTTT. Its translation is CASSQPTGNRIEAFF.

This rearrangement joins TRBV20-1 to TRBJ2-7; 10 bases fit TRBD1. The CDR3 consists of 14 residues. V lost 0 bases and J lost 5; bases outside the gene matches: 4. CDR1 and CDR2 (germline): DFQATT, SNEGSKA (reference sequence). The CDR3 DNA is TGCAGTGCTAGAGATTCGGACAGGGGGGACGAGCAGTACTTC. Translating gives CSARDSDRGDEQYF.

This clonotype was seen ten or more times. The rearrangement links TRBV20-1 to TRBJ2-3; D possibly corresponds to TRBD1 (6 bases). Germline V gene data show CDR1 as DFQATT and CDR2 as SNEGSKA (reference sequence). Trimming took off 4 bases at V and 4 bases at J, with 15 bases between the two ends. The CDR3 extends over 14 amino acids. This chain's CDR3 is CSATGQGFADTQYF. CDR3 DNA sequence: TGCAGTGCTACGGGGCAGGGGTTCGCAGATACGCAGTATTTT.

The chain couples TRBV20-1 to TRBJ1-4, with D perhaps TRBD1 (6 bases). The germline V gene encodes CDR1 DFQATT and CDR2 SNEGSKA (reference sequence). V lost 6 bases, J lost 5 bases, and 13 bases lay in between. This CDR3 comprises 13 residues. The CDR3 nucleotides are TGCAGTGCGACACAGGGATTCAATGAAAAACTGTTTTTT. It specifies CSATQGFNEKLFF.

The chain is built from TRBV20-1 and TRBJ2-3; 15 bases match TRBD2. V was pared by 5 bases and J by 4 bases, with 7 bases of the junction left unmatched. Looked up from germline, CDR1 is DFQATT and CDR2 is SNEGSKA (reference sequence). CDR3 length: 16 residues. CDR3 DNA sequence: TGCAGTGCTCCCGGACTAGCGGGGGGGCAAGCAGATACGCAGTATTTT. Translation gives CSAPGLAGGQADTQYF.

The V and J genes are TRBV6-5 and TRBJ2-1, with D possibly TRBD2 on 6 matching bases. The CDR3 sequence is 14 residues long. Germline values: CDR1 MNHEY, CDR2 SVGAGI. The V and J ends lost 0 bases and 5 bases respectively, with 8 bases between them. In DNA, the CDR3 is TGTGCCAGCAGTTACTCTTCGGGAGACAATGAGCAGTTCTTC. This gives the protein CASSYSSGDNEQFF.

The gene calls are TRBV7-9 and TRBJ1-1, with a weak D call TRBD1 (5 bases). Trimming pared 5 bases from V and 2 bases from J, leaving 12 bases between. This CDR3 comprises 14 residues. Germline CDR1 is SEHNR and CDR2 is FQNEAQ (reference sequence). CDR3 coding DNA: TGTGCCAGCAGCCCCGCGGGGCCCAACACTGAAGCTTTCTTT. Amino acids: CASSPAGPNTEAFF.

In the case of this clonotype: The junction and the germline gene differ at one end; a read error may be behind it. The rearrangement uses TRBV20-1 and TRBJ1-6; D uncertain. This CDR3 spans 14 amino acids. CDR1 DFQATT and CDR2 SNEGSKA come from the germline V gene (reference sequence). Here the CDR3 DNA reads TGCAGTGCTAGAGGGTCCACCTATAGTTCACCCCTCCACTTT. This sequence encodes CSARGSTYSSPLHF.

This clonotype showed up many times. This chain links TRBV7-9 with TRBJ1-2; no firm D call. Germline V gives CDR1 SEHNR, CDR2 FQNEAQ (reference sequence). The CDR3 spans 15 residues. V gave up 2 bases and J gave up 0 bases, with 10 bases separating them. The CDR3 reads CASSLLSATNYGYTF. The CDR3 bases are TGTGCCAGCAGCTTATTGTCAGCAACTAACTATGGCTACACCTTC.

This clonotype has just a few counts. This chain uses TRBV20-1 with TRBJ2-1, with D perhaps TRBD2 (5 bases). The V end lost 3 bases, the J end lost 7 bases, and 22 bases lay between the germline ends. The germline gives CDR1 DFQATT, CDR2 SNEGSKA (reference sequence). The length of the CDR3 is 16 residues. The CDR3 nucleotides read TGCAGTGCTAGCCCCACCGATGTAGTGGGAGAAAATGAGCAGTTCTTC. Translation: CSASPTDVVGENEQFF.

This clonotype was seen at least ten times. The chain couples TRBV7-3 to TRBJ2-1; D unclear. The CDR3 runs to 15 residues. Trimming stripped 3 bases from V and 10 bases from J, with 19 bases between. Germline values: CDR1 SGHTA, CDR2 FQGTGA. The CDR3 DNA is TGTGCCAGCAGCTTCAGTGGGTTGGTCGGCGACGAGCAGTTCTTC. This sequence encodes CASSFSGLVGDEQFF.

For this clonotype: Sequence at one end of the junction differs from germline and may be a read error. This rearrangement joins TRBV10-3 to TRBJ2-7; 7 bases match TRBD2. The germline V gene has CDR1 ENHRY and CDR2 SYGVKD. The CDR3 runs to 17 residues. The CDR3 DNA is TGTGCCATCAGGGGGACTGGCGGGGGACCTTTTCGTGAGGAGCGGTACTTC. Its translation is CAIRGTGGGPFREERYF.

This clonotype was detected a few times. The chain carries TRBV30 and TRBJ1-1; 9 nucleotides agree with TRBD1. CDR1 is GTSNPN, CDR2 SVGIG, per germline (reference sequence). The junction had 0 bases not matched to a gene; V was cut back by 5 bases and J by 11 bases. This CDR3 contains 9 residues. CDR3 in DNA: TGTGCCTGGGGGACAGGGGCTTTCTTT. Residues: CAWGTGAFF. Supplemented by reference TRBV30 and TRBJ1-1, the full variable domain reads SQTIHQWPATLVQPVGSPLSLECTVEGTSNPNLYWYRQAAGRGLQLLFYSVGIGQISSEVPQNLSASRPQDRQFILSSKKLLLSDSGFYLCAWGTGAFFGQGTRLTVV.

In this sample, this clonotype turned up a few times. A much larger clonotype is one base distant, so this may be a read error. The chain joins TRBV7-2 to TRBJ1-2; D call uncertain. The CDR3 loop spans 16 amino acids. Germline V gives CDR1 SGHTA, CDR2 FQGNSA. Trimming took off 3 bases at V and 10 bases at J, with 24 bases between the two ends. CDR3 residues: CASSFQSTVRCPLYTF. CDR3 coding DNA: TGTGCCAGCAGCTTCCAATCTACAGTGAGGTGCCCCCTCTACACCTTC.

This clonotype was observed many times. A much larger clone sits a single nucleotide away, making a read error possible. The chain employs TRBV4-3 and TRBJ2-5, with D possibly matching TRBD1 (6 bases). The V end lost 1 base, the J end lost 11 bases, and 29 bases lay between the germline ends. The CDR3 extends over 18 amino acids. In germline, CDR1 is LGHNA, CDR2 YSLEER. CDR3 sequence: CASSQAHRQAGVSGEQYF. As DNA, the CDR3 is TGCGCCAGCAGCCAAGCTCATCGGCAGGCAGGGGTCTCTGGTGAGCAGTACTTC.

This clonotype was seen at least ten times. The gene calls are TRBV9 and TRBJ1-2; D unresolved. The CDR3 spans 17 residues. The V gene lost 7 bases and the J gene lost 1 base, with 23 bases spanning the gap. Germline-derived CDR1 and CDR2 are SGDLS and YYNGEE. CDR3 amino acids: CASRTIADSQFNYGYTF. Written as DNA, the CDR3 is TGTGCCAGCCGCACCATTGCAGACTCACAGTTTAACTATGGCTACACCTTC.

Details on this clonotype: A much larger clone lies one base from this, so it may be a read error. The rearrangement uses TRBV20-1 and TRBJ2-1, with 11 bases matching TRBD2. This CDR3 contains 15 residues. Germline-derived CDR1 and CDR2 are DFQATT and SNEGSKA (reference sequence). V lost 3 bases and J lost 9; bases outside the gene matches: 10. The CDR3 nucleotides are TGCAGTGCTAGTCTTAGCGGGGGGGCCTGTAGTGAGCAGTTCTTC. This encodes CSASLSGGACSEQFF.

At least ten counts were recorded for this clonotype. The CDR3: CASSQESRSGEQFF. CDR3 sequence (DNA): TGTGCCAGCAGCCAAGAGAGCCGGTCAGGTGAGCAGTTCTTC. The chain recombines TRBV4-2 with TRBJ2-1; D gene uncertain. The germline gives CDR1 LGHNA, CDR2 YNFKEQ. This CDR3 spans 14 amino acids. Trimming took off 0 bases at V and 9 bases at J, with 12 bases between the two ends.

This clonotype has a count of ten or more. This chain uses TRBV9 with TRBJ2-7; D is unresolved. The V end was cut by 0 bases, the J end by 3 bases, with 13 bases between. Germline values: CDR1 SGDLS, CDR2 YYNGEE. CDR3 length: 15 amino acids. CDR3 amino acids: CASSVVEDGGYEQYF. CDR3 nucleotide sequence: TGTGCCAGCAGCGTAGTCGAGGACGGCGGCTACGAGCAGTACTTC.

The J gene is TRBJ1-6, the V gene TRBV2; TRBD1 agrees at 7 bases. Trimming at V came to 6 bases and at J to 14 bases, leaving 10 bases not matched to a gene. There are 13 residues in the CDR3. Per germline, CDR1 SNHLY and CDR2 FYNNEI. Written as DNA, the CDR3 is TGTGCCAGCAGCCCTTCGCGACAGGGAACCCTCCACTTT. Its translation is CASSPSRQGTLHF.

The chain links TRBV4-1 to TRBJ2-7; the D is unclear. In germline, CDR1 is MGHRA, CDR2 YSYEKL. This CDR3 contains 15 residues. The germline V and J ends were trimmed by 0 bases and 3 bases, with 12 bases remaining between them. The CDR3 sequence: CASSQDVSAYYEQYF. CDR3 DNA: TGCGCCAGCAGCCAAGATGTTTCGGCCTACTACGAGCAGTACTTC.

This clonotype has at least ten counts. The chain recombines TRBV7-6 with TRBJ2-1, with 10 bases identical to TRBD1. This CDR3 spans 15 amino acids. J lost 5 bases, V lost 5 bases, and 6 bases had no gene match. Germline CDR1 SGHVS, CDR2 FNYEAQ. CDR3 coding DNA: TGTGCCAGCAGCCTGACAGGGGGCCCTGACAATGAGCAGTTCTTC. This translates into CASSLTGGPDNEQFF.

CDR3 DNA: TGCAGTGCTAGAGCCCCAGGGGTTGGTAATTCACCCCTCCACTTT. Protein: CSARAPGVGNSPLHF. V and J are TRBV20-1 and TRBJ1-6; a weak D match, TRBD1 (6 bases). V shed 1 base and J shed 6 bases, with 13 bases lying between them. The CDR3 extends over 15 amino acids. Germline lookup yields CDR1 DFQATT and CDR2 SNEGSKA (reference sequence).

This clonotype came up a few times. This may be a read error: a much more frequent sequence differs by one nucleotide. The J gene is TRBJ1-5, the V gene TRBV5-5; TRBD1 is a possible D gene (5 bases). The CDR3 length is 15 residues. CDR1 and CDR2 from the germline V gene are SGHKS and YYEKEE (reference sequence). CDR3 region: CANSLSDSSNQPQHF. The CDR3 coding sequence is TGTGCCAACAGCTTGTCCGACAGCAGCAATCAGCCCCAGCATTTT. Combining the CDR3 with reference TRBV5-5 and TRBJ1-5 gives the whole variable domain DAGVTQSPTHLIKTRGQQVTLRCSPISGHKSVSWYQQVLGQGPQFIFQYYEKEERGRGNFPDRFSARQFPNYSSELNVNALLLGDSALYLCANSLSDSSNQPQHFGDGTRLSIL.

This clonotype turned up a few times. This chain links TRBV9 with TRBJ2-2; D gene ambiguous. In germline, CDR1 is SGDLS, CDR2 YYNGEE. The CDR3 runs to 12 residues. Deletions cut 0 bases from V and 7 bases from J, with 4 bases between. The CDR3 DNA reads as TGTGCCAGCAGCGTAGGGGGCGGGGAGCTGTTTTTT. Its protein is CASSVGGGELFF.

The chain couples TRBV27 to TRBJ1-2, with TRBD1 identical over 10 bases. The V segment lost 3 bases and the J segment 8 bases; nucleotides outside the gene matches: 3. CDR1 is MNHEY and CDR2 is SMNVEV in the germline V gene (reference sequence). The CDR3 has 13 amino acids. The CDR3 region has the DNA TGTGCCAGCAGTTTGGGACAGGGGATGGGCTACACCTTC. Protein sequence: CASSLGQGMGYTF.